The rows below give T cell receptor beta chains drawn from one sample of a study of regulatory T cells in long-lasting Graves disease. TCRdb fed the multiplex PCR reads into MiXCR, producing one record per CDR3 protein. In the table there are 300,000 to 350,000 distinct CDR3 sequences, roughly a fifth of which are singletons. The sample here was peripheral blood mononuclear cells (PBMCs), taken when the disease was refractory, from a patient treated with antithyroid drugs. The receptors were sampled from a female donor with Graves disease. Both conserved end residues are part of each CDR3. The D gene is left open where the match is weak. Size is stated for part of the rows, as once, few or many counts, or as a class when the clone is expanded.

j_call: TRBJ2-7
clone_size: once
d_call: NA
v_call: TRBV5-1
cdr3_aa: CASSFFSGSYEQYF
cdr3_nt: TGCGCCAGCAGCTTTTTCTCAGGGTCCTACGAGCAGTACTTC

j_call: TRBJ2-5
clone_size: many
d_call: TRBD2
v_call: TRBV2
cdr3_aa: CASSELAEIQETQYF
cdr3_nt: TGTGCCAGCAGTGAACTAGCGGAGATACAAGAGACCCAGTACTTC

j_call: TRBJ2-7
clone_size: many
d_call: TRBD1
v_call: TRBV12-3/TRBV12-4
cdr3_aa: CASSILGQGSLYEQYF
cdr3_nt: TGTGCCAGCAGTATTCTCGGACAGGGGTCGCTCTACGAGCAGTACTTC

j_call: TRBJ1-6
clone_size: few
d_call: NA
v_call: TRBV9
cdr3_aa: CASSGETRDSPLHF
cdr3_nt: TGTGCCAGCAGCGGCGAAACCAGAGACTCACCCCTCCACTTT

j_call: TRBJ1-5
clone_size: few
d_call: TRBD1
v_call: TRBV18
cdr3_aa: CASSPQYRGKLQPQHF
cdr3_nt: TGTGCCAGCTCACCGCAATACAGGGGGAAACTTCAGCCCCAGCATTTT

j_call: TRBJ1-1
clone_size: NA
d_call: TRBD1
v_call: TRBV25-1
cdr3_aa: CASSWWGGDSTEAFF
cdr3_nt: TGTGCCAGCAGCTGGTGGGGGGGGGACAGCACTGAAGCTTTCTTT

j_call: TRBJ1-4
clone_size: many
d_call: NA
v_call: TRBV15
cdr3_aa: CATSISPREVVTNEKLFF
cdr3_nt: TGTGCCACCAGCATCTCACCCCGGGAAGTTGTGACTAATGAAAAACTGTTTTTT

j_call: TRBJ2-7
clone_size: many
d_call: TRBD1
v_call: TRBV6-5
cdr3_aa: CASSYRTGSPYEQYF
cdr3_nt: TGTGCCAGCAGTTATCGGACAGGGAGCCCCTACGAGCAGTACTTC

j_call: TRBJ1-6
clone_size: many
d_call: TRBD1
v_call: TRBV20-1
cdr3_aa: CSARAIPGQAPTLYNSPLHF
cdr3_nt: TGCAGTGCTAGAGCCATCCCGGGACAGGCCCCGACACTCTATAATTCACCCCTCCACTTT

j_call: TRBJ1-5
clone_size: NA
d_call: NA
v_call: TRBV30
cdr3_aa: CAWSENARAQPQHF
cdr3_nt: TGTGCCTGGAGTGAAAACGCGAGGGCACAGCCCCAGCATTTT

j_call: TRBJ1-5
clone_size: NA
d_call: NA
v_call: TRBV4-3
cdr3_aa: CASSQEIHRNQPQHF
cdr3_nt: TGCGCCAGCAGCCAAGAAATACACAGAAATCAGCCCCAGCATTTT

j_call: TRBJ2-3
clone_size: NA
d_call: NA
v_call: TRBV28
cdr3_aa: CARSFWGRISTDTQYF
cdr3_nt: TGTGCCCGCAGTTTTTGGGGGAGGATTAGCACAGATACGCAGTATTTT

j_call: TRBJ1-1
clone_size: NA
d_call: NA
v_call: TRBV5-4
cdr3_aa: CASSLSSTVGTEAFF
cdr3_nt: TGTGCCAGCAGCTTGAGTTCGACAGTAGGGACTGAAGCTTTCTTT

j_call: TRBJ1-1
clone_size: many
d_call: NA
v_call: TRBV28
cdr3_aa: CASTKDTEAFF
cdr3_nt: TGTGCCAGCACCAAGGACACTGAAGCTTTCTTT

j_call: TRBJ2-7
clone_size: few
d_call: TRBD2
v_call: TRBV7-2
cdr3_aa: CASRLGGSSYEQYF
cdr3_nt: TGTGCCAGCAGGTTGGGGGGGAGCTCCTACGAGCAGTACTTC

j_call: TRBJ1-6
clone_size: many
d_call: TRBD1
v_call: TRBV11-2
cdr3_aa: CASSSQTGRNSPLHF
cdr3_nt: TGTGCCAGCAGCTCCCAGACAGGGAGGAATTCACCCCTCCACTTT

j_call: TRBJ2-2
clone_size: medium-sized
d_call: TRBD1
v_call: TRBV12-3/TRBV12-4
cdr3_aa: CASRTGGTGELFF
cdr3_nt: TGTGCCAGCAGAACAGGGGGCACCGGGGAGCTGTTTTTT

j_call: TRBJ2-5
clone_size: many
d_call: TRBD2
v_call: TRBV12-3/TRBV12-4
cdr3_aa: CASSLSSGTQETQYF
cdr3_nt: TGTGCCAGCAGTTTAAGTAGCGGGACCCAAGAGACCCAGTACTTC

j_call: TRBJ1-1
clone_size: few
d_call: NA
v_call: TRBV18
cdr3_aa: CASSPTVRGLSEAFF
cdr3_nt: TGTGCCAGCTCACCAACTGTCAGGGGACTATCTGAAGCTTTCTTT

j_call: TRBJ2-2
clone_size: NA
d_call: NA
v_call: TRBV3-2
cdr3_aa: CASSHEKSGTTFTGELFF
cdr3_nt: TGTGCCAGCAGCCACGAAAAATCCGGGACTACTTTCACCGGGGAGCTGTTTTTT

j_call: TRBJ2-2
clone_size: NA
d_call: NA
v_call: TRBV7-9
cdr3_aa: CASKPRNRKLEAGELFF
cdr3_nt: TGTGCCAGTAAACCCCGGAACAGGAAATTAGAAGCCGGGGAGCTGTTTTTT

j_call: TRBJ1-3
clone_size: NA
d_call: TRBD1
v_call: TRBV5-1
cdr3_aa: CASSLAAGGSSGNTIYF
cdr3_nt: TGCGCCAGCAGCTTGGCCGCAGGGGGCTCTTCTGGAAACACCATATATTTT

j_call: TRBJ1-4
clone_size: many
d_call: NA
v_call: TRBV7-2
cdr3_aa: CASSLEAPKLNEKLFF
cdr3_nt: TGTGCCAGCAGCTTAGAAGCGCCCAAATTAAATGAAAAACTGTTTTTT

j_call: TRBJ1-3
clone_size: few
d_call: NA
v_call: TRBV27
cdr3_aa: CASSLSPGSARNTIYF
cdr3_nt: TGTGCCAGCAGTTTATCGCCGGGCTCCGCGAGAAACACCATATATTTT

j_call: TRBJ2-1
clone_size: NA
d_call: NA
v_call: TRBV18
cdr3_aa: CASHGGAYNEQFF
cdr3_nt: TGTGCCAGCCATGGGGGAGCCTACAATGAGCAGTTCTTC

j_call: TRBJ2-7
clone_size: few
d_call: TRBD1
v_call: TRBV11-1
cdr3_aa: CASSLAWDRSYEQYF
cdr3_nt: TGTGCCAGCAGCTTGGCCTGGGACAGATCCTACGAGCAGTACTTC

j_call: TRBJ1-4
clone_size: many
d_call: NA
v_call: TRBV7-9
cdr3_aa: CASSLGRTNEKLFF
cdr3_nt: TGTGCCAGCAGCTTGGGGCGTACTAATGAAAAACTGTTTTTT

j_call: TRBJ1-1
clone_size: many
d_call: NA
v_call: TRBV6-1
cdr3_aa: CASKQLTEAFF
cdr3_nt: TGTGCCAGCAAACAGCTCACTGAAGCTTTCTTT

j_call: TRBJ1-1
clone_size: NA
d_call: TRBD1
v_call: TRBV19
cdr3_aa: CASRMGQTNTEAFF
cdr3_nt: TGTGCCAGTAGGATGGGACAGACAAACACTGAAGCTTTCTTT

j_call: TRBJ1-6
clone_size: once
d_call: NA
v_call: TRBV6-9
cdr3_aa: CASSYVTSNSPLHF
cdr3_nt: TGTGCCAGCAGTTATGTGACTTCCAATTCACCCCTCCACTTT

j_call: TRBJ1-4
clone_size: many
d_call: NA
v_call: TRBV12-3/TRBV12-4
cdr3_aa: CASSFGPARKLFF
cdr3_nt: TGTGCCAGCAGTTTTGGTCCAGCCCGAAAACTGTTTTTT

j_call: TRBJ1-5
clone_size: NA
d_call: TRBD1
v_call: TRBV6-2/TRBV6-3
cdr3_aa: CASSYGGDRGGNQPQHF
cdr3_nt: TGTGCCAGCAGTTACGGCGGGGACAGGGGAGGCAATCAGCCCCAGCATTTT

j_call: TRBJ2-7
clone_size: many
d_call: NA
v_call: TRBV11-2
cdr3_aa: CASSLNWRLYEQYF
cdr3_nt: TGTGCCAGCAGCTTAAATTGGAGACTTTACGAGCAGTACTTC

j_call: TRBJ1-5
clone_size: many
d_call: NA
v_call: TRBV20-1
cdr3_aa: CSASAGSSNQPQHF
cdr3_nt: TGCAGTGCTAGCGCCGGGAGTAGCAATCAGCCCCAGCATTTT

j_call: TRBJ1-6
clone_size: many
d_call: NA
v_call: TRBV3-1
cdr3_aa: CASSSQAYNSPLHF
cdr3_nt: TGTGCCAGCAGCTCACAGGCCTATAATTCACCCCTCCACTTT

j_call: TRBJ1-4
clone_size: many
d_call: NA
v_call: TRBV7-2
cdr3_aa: CASSPRGQRGHEKLFF
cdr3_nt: TGTGCCAGCAGCCCCCGCGGACAGCGGGGTCATGAAAAACTGTTTTTT

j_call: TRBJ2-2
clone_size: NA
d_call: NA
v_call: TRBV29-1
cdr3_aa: CSVEGHTGELFF
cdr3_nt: TGCAGCGTTGAAGGACATACCGGGGAGCTGTTTTTT

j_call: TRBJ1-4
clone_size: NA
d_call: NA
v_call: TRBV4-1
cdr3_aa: CASTQRMGVRTNEKLFF
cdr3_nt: TGCGCCAGCACCCAAAGGATGGGGGTCAGGACTAATGAAAAACTGTTTTTT

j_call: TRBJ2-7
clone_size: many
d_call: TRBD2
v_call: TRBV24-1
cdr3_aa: CATSETGAGGTYEQYF
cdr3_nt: TGTGCCACCAGTGAAACCGGAGCGGGAGGGACCTACGAGCAGTACTTC

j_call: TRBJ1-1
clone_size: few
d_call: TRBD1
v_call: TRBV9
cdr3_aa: CASSKDRGRLVNTEAFF
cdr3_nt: TGTGCCAGCAGCAAAGACAGGGGGCGTTTGGTGAACACTGAAGCTTTCTTT

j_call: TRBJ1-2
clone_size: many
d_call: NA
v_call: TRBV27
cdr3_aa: CASSLSVRGGYTF
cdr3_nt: TGTGCCAGCAGTTTATCGGTGCGAGGTGGCTACACCTTC

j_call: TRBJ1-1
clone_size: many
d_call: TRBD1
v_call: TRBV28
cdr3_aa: CASSLAGQLYTEAFF
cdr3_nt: TGTGCCAGCAGTTTAGCGGGACAGCTGTACACTGAAGCTTTCTTT

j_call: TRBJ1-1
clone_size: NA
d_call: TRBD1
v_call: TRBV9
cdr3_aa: CASSAIQGGKTEAFF
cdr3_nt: TGTGCCAGCAGCGCCATACAGGGGGGGAAGACTGAAGCTTTCTTT

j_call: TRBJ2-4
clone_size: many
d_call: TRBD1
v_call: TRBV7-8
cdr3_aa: CASSLIRTGGNIQYF
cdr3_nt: TGTGCCAGCAGCTTAATAAGGACAGGGGGTAACATTCAGTACTTC

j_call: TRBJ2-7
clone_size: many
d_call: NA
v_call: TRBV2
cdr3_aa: CASRPGFYEQYF
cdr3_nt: TGTGCCAGCAGGCCGGGCTTCTACGAGCAGTACTTC

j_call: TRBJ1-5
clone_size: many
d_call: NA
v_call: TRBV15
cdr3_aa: CATSTRDWGNQPQHF
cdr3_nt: TGTGCCACCAGCACCAGGGACTGGGGCAATCAGCCCCAGCATTTT

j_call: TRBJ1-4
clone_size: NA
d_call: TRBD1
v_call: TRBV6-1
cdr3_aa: CASKNQGANEKLFF
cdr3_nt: TGTGCCAGCAAGAACCAGGGGGCTAATGAAAAACTGTTTTTT

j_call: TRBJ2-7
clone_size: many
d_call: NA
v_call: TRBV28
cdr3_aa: CASTPQGPANEQYF
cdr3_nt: TGTGCCAGCACCCCCCAGGGCCCGGCCAACGAGCAGTACTTC

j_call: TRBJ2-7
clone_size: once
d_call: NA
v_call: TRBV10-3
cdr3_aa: CAISDNLSYEQYF
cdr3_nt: TGTGCCATCAGTGACAATCTCTCCTACGAGCAGTACTTC

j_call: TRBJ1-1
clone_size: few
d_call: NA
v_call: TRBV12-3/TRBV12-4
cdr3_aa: CASSFFRGSNTEAFF
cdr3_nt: TGTGCCAGCAGTTTCTTCCGGGGGAGTAACACTGAAGCTTTCTTT

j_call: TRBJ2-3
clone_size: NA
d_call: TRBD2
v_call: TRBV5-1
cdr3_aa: CASSVTSGRTDTQYF
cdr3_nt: TGCGCCAGCAGCGTGACTAGCGGGCGCACAGATACGCAGTATTTT

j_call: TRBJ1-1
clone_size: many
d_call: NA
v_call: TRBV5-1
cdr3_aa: CASSSTLDNTEAFF
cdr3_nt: TGCGCCAGCAGCTCCACCCTTGACAACACTGAAGCTTTCTTT

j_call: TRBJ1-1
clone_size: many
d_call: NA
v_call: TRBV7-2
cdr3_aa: CASSKGTRPGAEAFF
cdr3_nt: TGTGCCAGCAGCAAAGGTACCCGACCTGGGGCTGAAGCTTTCTTT

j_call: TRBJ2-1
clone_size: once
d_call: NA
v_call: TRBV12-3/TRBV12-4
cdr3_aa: CASSFTEPQFF
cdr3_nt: TGTGCCAGCAGTTTTACAGAACCGCAGTTCTTC

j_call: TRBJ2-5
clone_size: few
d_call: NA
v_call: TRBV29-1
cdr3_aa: CSVADSGRETQYF
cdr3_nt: TGCAGCGTTGCGGACAGCGGCCGAGAGACCCAGTACTTC

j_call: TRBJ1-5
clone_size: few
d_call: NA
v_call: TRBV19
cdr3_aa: CASRGPRGDQPQHF
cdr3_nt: TGTGCCAGTCGGGGACCGAGAGGAGATCAGCCCCAGCATTTT

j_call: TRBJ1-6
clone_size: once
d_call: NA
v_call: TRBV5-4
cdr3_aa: CASSLVIWLRYNSPLHF
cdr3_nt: TGTGCCAGCAGCTTGGTTATCTGGTTAAGGTATAATTCACCCCTCCACTTT

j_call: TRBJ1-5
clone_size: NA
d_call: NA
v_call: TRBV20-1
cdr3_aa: CSALSGIGTINQPQHF
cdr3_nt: TGCAGTGCTCTATCAGGGATTGGGACGATTAATCAGCCCCAGCATTTT

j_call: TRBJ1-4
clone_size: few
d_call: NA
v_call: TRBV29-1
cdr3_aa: CSVRWVGEKLFF
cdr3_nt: TGCAGCGTTAGGTGGGTCGGGGAAAAACTGTTTTTT